This T cell receptor beta chain was identified in a study of Ad26.COV2.S vaccination and SARS-CoV-2 variants. Study-wide background: Ad26.COV2.S given intramuscularly, once or twice 56 days apart.

This sample's treatment: 15 to 20 received Ad26.COV2.S at low or high dose, single or two shots; five or six received placebo; per-sample allocation not given. Sampling took place 63 days after the first vaccine or placebo injection. Sequencing used immunoSEQ multiplex PCR; TCRdb keeps in-frame clones, though not all of them. The sample includes a few hundred thousand clones, approximately 92% of them seen just once. The CDR3 consists of 14 residues. The germline V gene encodes CDR1 MNHEY and CDR2 SVGEGT. V shed 1 base and J shed 3 bases, with 7 bases lying between them. This clone occurred a few times.

The chain employs TRBV6-2 or TRBV6-3 and TRBJ1-5; D is undetermined. The TCR originated in a person between 18 and 65 years old who received the Ad26.COV2.S COVID-19 vaccine or a placebo. The source was peripheral blood, collected in a trial of Ad26.COV2.S vaccine versus placebo. CDR3 DNA: TGTGCCAGCAGTTACTTTGGAAACAATCAGCCCCAGCATTTT. Translation: CASSYFGNNQPQHF.